A single T cell receptor (beta chain) is shown here with its context. The record originates from a study of blood T cell repertoires in COVID-19. As for the study in general: Italy, Spain and the United States were the sources of the convalescent and acute COVID-19 samples. In each case, the material was cDNA or gDNA derived from T cells, B-cell-depleted T cells, or PBMCs.

Original processing notes: Nucleated cell number was recorded as an estimate derived from reference gene primer amplification. Some clones are missing from TCRdb's copy, which holds only in-frame ones; the method was immunoSEQ multiplex PCR. V, J and clone size are those of that table, while D and trimming were read from the DNA. The sample records about 160,000 clones, 60% to 85% being singletons. From germline, CDR1 is LNHDA and CDR2 SQIVND (reference sequence). Trimming removed 5 bases from V and 4 bases from J, with 17 bases in between. The CDR3 has 15 residues. The specimen sequenced was peripheral blood. The sequence derives from a man in his sixties with acute or convalescent COVID-19. The chain couples TRBV19 to TRBJ1-1; D is unresolved. The DNA of the CDR3 is TGTGCCAGTAGTCCCCGGGAGCTAGGTTTCACTGAAGCTTTCTTT. It specifies CASSPRELGFTEAFF.